This T cell receptor beta chain is from a study of T-cell memory formation after mild COVID-19. TCRdb redid the calling of the 5' RACE reads with MiXCR, one entry per CDR3 protein. Of around 420,000 distinct CDR3 sequences listed, 20% to 30% are singletons. This clonotype was counted ten times or more. The antigen remains unidentified. General study results and limits: Some clones that responded turned up in pre-infection memory, which suggests that cross-reactive memory joined in. Researchers report contracting CD4+ clones mostly in CM and EM, with CD8+ clones in EMRA.

The sample was PBMCs or a T cell subset sorted from them (not recorded which). This sequence originates from an adult woman who had mild COVID-19 (a few samples of this study predate the infection). Cell type and time point are not known.

The CDR3 nucleotides are TGTGCCAGCAGCTTCGAATTGATGGGACAGGGCTCCTACGAGCAGTACTTC. Protein: CASSFELMGQGSYEQYF. The gene calls are TRBV5-5 and TRBJ2-7, with TRBD1 matching 9 bases. Germline assignment: CDR1 SGHKS and CDR2 YYEKEE (reference sequence). This CDR3 region has 17 residues. V shed 2 bases, J shed 0 bases, and the junction held 9 bases outside the gene matches.